The present entry profiles one TCR beta chain with its context. Its antigen is currently unknown. Using genomic DNA as the template, TCR beta VDJ and CDR3 profiling was carried out. In TCRdb, the reads were re-called with MiXCR into one record per CDR3 protein. The table includes under 250,000 distinct CDR3 sequences, 34% detected once. This CDR3 has 16 residues. The V gene's germline CDR1 is SGHAT and CDR2 FQDESV (reference sequence). Trimming cost V 0 bases and J 1 base; bases outside gene matches: 6. The data belong to a study of CD8+CD57+ T cells in acquired aplastic anemia. Study-wide background: Healthy donors yielded roughly 11 million CD4+ cell reads on average. Overall study results and limits: It was found that twenty-nine CD8+ CDR3 sequences were shared between patients and controls.

Source material: sorted CD4+, CD8+, or CD8+CD57+ T cells (not recorded which) from PBMCs. The gene calls are TRBV11-1 and TRBJ2-7, with TRBD1 matching 7 bases. The origin of this receptor is a human donor in good health, serving as a control. The CDR3 DNA follows: TGTGCCAGCAGCTTAGCAGGGGGACAGCCTTCCTACGAGCAGTACTTC. Its translation: CASSLAGGQPSYEQYF.